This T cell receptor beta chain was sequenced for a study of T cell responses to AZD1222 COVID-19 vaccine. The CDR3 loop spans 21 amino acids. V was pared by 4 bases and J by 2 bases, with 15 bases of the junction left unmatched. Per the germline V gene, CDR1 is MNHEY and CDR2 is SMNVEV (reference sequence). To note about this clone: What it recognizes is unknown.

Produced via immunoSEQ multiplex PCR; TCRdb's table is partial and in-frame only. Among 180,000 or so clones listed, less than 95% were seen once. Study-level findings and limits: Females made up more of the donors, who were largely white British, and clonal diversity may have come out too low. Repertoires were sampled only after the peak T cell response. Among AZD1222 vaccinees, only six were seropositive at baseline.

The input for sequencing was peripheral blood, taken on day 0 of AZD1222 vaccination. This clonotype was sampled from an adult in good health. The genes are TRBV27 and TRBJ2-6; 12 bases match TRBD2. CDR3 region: CASSSQSLRLAGEAGANVLTF. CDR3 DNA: TGTGCCAGCAGTTCGCAATCACTTAGACTAGCGGGAGAGGCTGGGGCCAACGTCCTGACTTTC.